The sequence of this T cell receptor beta chain was determined in a study of blood T cell repertoires in COVID-19. For the study at large: Samples came from the United States, Italy and Spain, spanning acute and convalescent COVID-19.

The V gene end was trimmed by 4 bases and the J gene end by 4 bases; junction bases not matched to a gene: 4. Germline assignment: CDR1 KGHSH and CDR2 LQKENI. The CDR3 has 15 residues. Original analysis: It was from reference gene primer amplification that nucleated cell counts were estimated. The repertoire was sequenced with immunoSEQ multiplex PCR; TCRdb's copy has only in-frame clones and lacks some. Clonal size and the V and J genes are those of that table, whereas D and trimming came from the DNA. The table includes 65,000 to 80,000 clones, around 80% detected once. This clonotype was obtained from a human donor in a cohort sampled during active COVID-19. The rearrangement joins TRBV18 to TRBJ1-4; 9 nucleotides match TRBD1. Sequenced: peripheral blood. The CDR3 region has the DNA TGTGCCAGCTCACGCATGACAGGGGGTAATGAAAAACTGTTTTTT. It yields the protein CASSRMTGGNEKLFF.